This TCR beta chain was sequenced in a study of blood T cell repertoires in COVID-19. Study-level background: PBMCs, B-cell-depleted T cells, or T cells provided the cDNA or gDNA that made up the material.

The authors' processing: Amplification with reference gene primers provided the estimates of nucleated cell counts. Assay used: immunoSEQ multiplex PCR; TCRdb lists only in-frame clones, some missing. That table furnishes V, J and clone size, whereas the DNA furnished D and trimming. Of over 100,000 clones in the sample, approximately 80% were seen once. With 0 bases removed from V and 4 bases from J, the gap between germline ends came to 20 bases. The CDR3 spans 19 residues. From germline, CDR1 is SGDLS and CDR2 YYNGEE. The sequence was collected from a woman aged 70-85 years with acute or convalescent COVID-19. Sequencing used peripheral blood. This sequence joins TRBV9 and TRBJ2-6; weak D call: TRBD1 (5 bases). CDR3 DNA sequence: TGTGCCAGCAGCGTAGGTCTTGCGACAGAAGCACCCGGGGCCAACGTCCTGACTTTC. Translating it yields CASSVGLATEAPGANVLTF.